What follows describes a single T cell receptor (beta chain). V was pared by 3 bases and J by 2 bases, with 14 bases between. The germline V gene encodes CDR1 SGHRS and CDR2 YFSETQ. The CDR3 has 15 residues. This record belongs to a study of blood T cell repertoires in COVID-19. Participant age was roughly 18 to 89 years, and participants resided in approximately 24 US areas. Exposed enrollees had met someone with a PCR-confirmed or clinician-diagnosed COVID-19 case at some point within the 2 weeks before study entry. Original methodology: Reference gene primer amplification in the assay estimated nucleated cell counts. Using immunoSEQ multiplex PCR, the repertoire was profiled, and TCRdb retains in-frame clones only, with some absent. V and J calls and clone size come straight from that table; D and trimming were deduced from the DNA. Of approximately 250,000 clones listed, approximately 89% are singletons.

Sequenced input: PBMCs or T cells enriched from blood (not recorded which). This sequence was found in a woman aged 40 to 50 who had been exposed to COVID-19. The chain uses TRBV5-1 and TRBJ2-5; TRBD1 might be the D (6 bases). The CDR3 loop is CASSSSEGEQETQYF. The CDR3 nucleotides read TGCGCCAGCAGCTCGAGTGAGGGGGAGCAAGAGACCCAGTACTTC.